A selection of T cell receptor beta chains follows, all from one sample in a study of siplizumab effects on memory and regulatory T cells. Assay used: immunoSEQ multiplex PCR; TCRdb lists only in-frame clones, some missing. The sample shows 70,000 to 95,000 clones, approximately 94% of them seen only once. Specimen: CD8+ T cells sorted from blood. The source of these receptors is a human donor in good health. Both conserved end residues are part of each CDR3. D genes are given only for firm matches. Size is omitted from some rows. Given values are once, few, many or a class for expanded clones.

v_gene	abundance	j_gene	d_gene	len	CDR3aa	CDR3nt
TRBV4-1	NA	TRBJ2-3	NA	14	CASRRRAGQMTQYF	TGCGCCAGCAGACGAAGGGCCGGGCAGATGACGCAGTATTTT
TRBV5-1	NA	TRBJ1-2	TRBD1	15	CASSLSGQKDYGYTF	TGCGCCAGCAGCTTATCGGGACAGAAGGACTATGGCTACACCTTC
TRBV6-1	NA	TRBJ1-1	NA	17	CASSEALLNVGITEAFF	TGTGCCAGCAGTGAAGCGCTCCTTAATGTGGGGATCACTGAAGCTTTCTTT
TRBV7-3	NA	TRBJ2-3	TRBD2	13	CASRAGEDDTQYF	TGTGCCAGCAGGGCGGGGGAAGACGATACGCAGTATTTT
TRBV6-9	NA	TRBJ2-5	TRBD2	19	CASSYSWGLAGDIIETQYF	TGTGCCAGCAGTTATTCTTGGGGACTAGCGGGAGACATTATTGAGACCCAGTACTTC
TRBV19	NA	TRBJ2-1	TRBD2	16	CASSRLAGGLYNEQFF	TGTGCCAGTAGTCGACTAGCGGGAGGGCTCTACAATGAGCAGTTCTTC
TRBV4-1	NA	TRBJ2-2	NA	12	CASSQVRGELFF	TGCGCCAGCAGCCAAGTAAGGGGGGAGCTGTTTTTT
TRBV7-9	NA	TRBJ1-5	NA	12	CASSLMDQPQHF	TGTGCCAGCAGCTTAATGGATCAGCCCCAGCATTTT
TRBV6-1	NA	TRBJ2-7	NA	11	CASISTYEQYF	TGTGCCAGCATTTCTACCTACGAGCAGTACTTC
TRBV9	NA	TRBJ2-3	TRBD2	16	CASSVASGGTTDTQYF	TGTGCCAGCAGCGTAGCTAGCGGGGGGACCACAGATACGCAGTATTTT
TRBV30	NA	TRBJ2-2	NA	12	CAWSVRIRELFF	TGTGCCTGGAGTGTACGGATTCGGGAGCTGTTTTTT
TRBV27	NA	TRBJ2-7	TRBD1	16	CASSLRGTELSYEQYF	TGTGCCAGCAGTTTAAGGGGGACAGAACTCTCCTACGAGCAGTACTTC
TRBV4-3	NA	TRBJ2-3	NA	15	CASSQDSGSTDTQYF	TGCGCCAGCAGCCAAGACAGCGGGAGCACAGATACGCAGTATTTT
TRBV6-1	NA	TRBJ1-1	NA	14	CASSEPELNTEAFF	TGTGCCAGCAGTGAACCGGAGTTGAACACTGAAGCTTTCTTT
TRBV5-6	NA	TRBJ2-5	NA	13	CASSLTYSGTQYF	TGTGCCAGCAGCTTGACCTATTCAGGGACCCAGTACTTC
TRBV2	NA	TRBJ2-2	NA	16	CASILQAKLNTGELFF	TGTGCCAGCATCCTACAGGCGAAACTTAACACCGGGGAGCTGTTTTTT
TRBV5-1	NA	TRBJ1-2	NA	13	CASSLDSEYGYTF	TGCGCCAGCAGCTTGGACAGTGAATATGGCTACACCTTC
TRBV27	NA	TRBJ2-7	NA	13	CASNIPGSGEQYF	TGTGCCAGCAATATACCGGGATCGGGAGAGCAGTACTTC
TRBV13	NA	TRBJ2-6	TRBD1	15	CASSTTGAGANVLTF	TGTGCCAGCAGCACGACAGGGGCTGGGGCCAACGTCCTGACTTTC
TRBV27	NA	TRBJ2-7	NA	15	CASSLSGFRIREQYF	TGTGCCAGCAGTTTATCGGGGTTCCGGATCCGCGAGCAGTACTTC
TRBV6-6	NA	TRBJ1-1	NA	15	CASSYSPIASTEAFF	TGTGCCAGCAGTTACTCGCCGATCGCCAGCACTGAAGCTTTCTTT
TRBV7-3	NA	TRBJ2-3	NA	17	CASSLIRTTPSTDTQYF	TGTGCCAGCAGCTTAATTCGGACAACTCCTAGCACAGATACGCAGTATTTT
TRBV30	NA	TRBJ2-7	TRBD1	13	CAWDWTGNNEQYF	TGTGCCTGGGACTGGACAGGGAATAATGAGCAGTACTTC
TRBV5-1	few	TRBJ2-7	TRBD1	15	CASSTAGTGSYEQYF	TGCGCCAGCAGCACGGCCGGGACAGGATCGTACGAGCAGTACTTC
TRBV11-2	NA	TRBJ1-5	NA	12	CASSFDGGAQHF	TGTGCCAGCAGCTTCGACGGCGGCGCCCAGCATTTT
TRBV6-1	NA	TRBJ1-2	NA	14	CASSEAVQLNGYTF	TGTGCCAGCAGTGAAGCGGTACAGCTTAATGGCTACACCTTC
TRBV5-1	NA	TRBJ2-7	NA	13	CASSLAGGHEQYF	TGCGCCAGCAGCTTGGCCGGAGGGCACGAGCAGTACTTC
TRBV6-1	NA	TRBJ2-7	NA	15	CASSELASLVYEQYF	TGTGCCAGCAGTGAACTAGCGTCCTTAGTATACGAGCAGTACTTC
TRBV6-5	once	TRBJ2-2	NA	15	CASSRVQGNTGELFF	TGTGCCAGCAGTCGCGTGCAGGGGAACACCGGGGAGCTGTTTTTT
TRBV6-5	once	TRBJ1-4	NA	16	CASSYGAEATNEKLFF	TGTGCCAGCAGTTACGGGGCAGAGGCAACTAATGAAAAACTGTTTTTT
TRBV9	NA	TRBJ2-4	NA	15	CASSVGSGTKNIQYF	TGTGCCAGCAGCGTAGGTAGTGGAACCAAAAACATTCAGTACTTC
TRBV19	NA	TRBJ2-1	TRBD2	15	CASSLTGTRSNEQFF	TGTGCCAGTAGTCTAACCGGGACTAGGAGCAATGAGCAGTTCTTC
TRBV14	NA	TRBJ1-1	NA	15	CASSRTILGNTEAFF	TGTGCCAGCAGCCGGACTATCCTCGGGAACACTGAAGCTTTCTTT
TRBV19	once	TRBJ1-4	NA	17	CASTHVTEGDLWEKLFF	TGTGCCAGTACCCACGTAACCGAGGGGGACCTGTGGGAAAAACTGTTTTTT
TRBV5-6	NA	TRBJ2-1	TRBD2	17	CASSLALAGPSYNEQFF	TGTGCCAGCAGCTTGGCCCTAGCGGGTCCCTCCTACAATGAGCAGTTCTTC
TRBV7-6	NA	TRBJ2-7	TRBD1	13	CASSLGTGYEQYF	TGTGCCAGCAGCTTAGGGACAGGGTACGAGCAGTACTTC
TRBV5-6	NA	TRBJ1-5	NA	14	CASSLGYSNQPQHF	TGTGCCAGCAGCCTAGGGTATAGCAATCAGCCCCAGCATTTT
TRBV6-6	NA	TRBJ2-5	TRBD2	14	CAGGLAETKETQYF	TGTGCCGGCGGACTAGCGGAAACAAAAGAGACCCAGTACTTC
TRBV7-9	NA	TRBJ1-1	NA	14	CASSTGPGLTEAFF	TGTGCCAGCAGTACCGGCCCCGGGCTCACTGAAGCTTTCTTT
TRBV27	NA	TRBJ2-7	NA	16	CASSPSGQFSSYEQYF	TGTGCCAGCAGTCCCTCAGGGCAGTTCAGCTCCTACGAGCAGTACTTC
TRBV13	NA	TRBJ2-1	TRBD2	15	CASSSTSGPGNEQFF	TGTGCCAGCAGCTCAACTAGCGGTCCGGGCAATGAGCAGTTCTTC
TRBV5-1	NA	TRBJ2-1	TRBD1	15	CASSFFPGQGYEQFF	TGCGCCAGCAGCTTCTTTCCGGGACAGGGCTATGAGCAGTTCTTC
TRBV4-2	NA	TRBJ2-7	NA	13	CASSQESIYEQYF	TGTGCCAGCAGCCAAGAATCCATCTACGAGCAGTACTTC
TRBV27	NA	TRBJ2-1	TRBD2	15	CASSQLANMYNEQFF	TGTGCCAGCAGCCAACTAGCGAACATGTACAATGAGCAGTTCTTC
TRBV5-1	NA	TRBJ2-7	NA	13	CASSLEGGSEQYF	TGCGCCAGCAGCTTGGAAGGTGGCTCCGAGCAGTACTTC
TRBV5-1	NA	TRBJ1-1	NA	12	CASSPGGTEAFF	TGCGCCAGCAGCCCGGGTGGTACTGAAGCTTTCTTT
TRBV13	NA	TRBJ2-7	NA	12	CASSLTGLEQYF	TGTGCCAGCAGCTTAACGGGTCTCGAGCAGTACTTC
TRBV6-5	NA	TRBJ1-6	NA	15	CASSSSTEFGSPLHF	TGTGCCAGCAGTTCCTCTACAGAGTTTGGATCACCCCTCCACTTT